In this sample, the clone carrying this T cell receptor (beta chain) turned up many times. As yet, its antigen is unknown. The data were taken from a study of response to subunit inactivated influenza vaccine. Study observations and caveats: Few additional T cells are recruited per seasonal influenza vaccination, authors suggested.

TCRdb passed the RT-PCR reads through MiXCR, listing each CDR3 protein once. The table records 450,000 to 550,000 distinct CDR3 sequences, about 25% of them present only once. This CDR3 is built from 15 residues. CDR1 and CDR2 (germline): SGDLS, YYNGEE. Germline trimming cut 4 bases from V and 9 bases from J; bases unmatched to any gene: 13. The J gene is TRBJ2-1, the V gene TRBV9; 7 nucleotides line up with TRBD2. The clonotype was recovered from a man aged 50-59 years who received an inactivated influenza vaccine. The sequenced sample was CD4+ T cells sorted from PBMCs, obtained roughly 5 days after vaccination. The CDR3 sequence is CASSPWTRRDSEQFF. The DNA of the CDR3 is TGTGCCAGCAGCCCCTGGACTAGACGGGATAGTGAGCAGTTCTTC. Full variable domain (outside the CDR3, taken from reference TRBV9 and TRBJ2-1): DSGVTQTPKHLITATGQRVTLRCSPRSGDLSVYWYQQSLDQGLQFLIQYYNGEERAKGNILERFSAQQFPDLHSELNLSSLELGDSALYFCASSPWTRRDSEQFFGPGTRLTVL.